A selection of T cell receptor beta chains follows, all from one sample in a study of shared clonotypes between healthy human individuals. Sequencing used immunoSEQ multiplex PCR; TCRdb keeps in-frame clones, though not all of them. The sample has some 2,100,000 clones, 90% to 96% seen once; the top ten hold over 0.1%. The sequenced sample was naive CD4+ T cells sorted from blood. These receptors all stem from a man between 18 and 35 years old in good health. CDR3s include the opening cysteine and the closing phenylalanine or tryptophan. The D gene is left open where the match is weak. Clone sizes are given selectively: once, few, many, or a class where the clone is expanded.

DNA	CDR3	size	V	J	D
TGCGCCAGCAGTCAACCGAGCCTTGTTCCAACCTACAATGAGCAGTTCTTC	CASSQPSLVPTYNEQFF	.	TRBV23-1	TRBJ2-1	.
TGTGCCAGCAGCCAACAGGGGTTAAGGGAGACCCAGTACTTC	CASSQQGLRETQYF	.	TRBV28	TRBJ2-5	TRBD1
TGCGCCAGCAGCCAAGGCATGGGAAATGAAAAACTGTTTTTT	CASSQGMGNEKLFF	.	TRBV4-1	TRBJ1-4	.
TGCAGTGCCAGCGACCGGTACGAGCAGTACTTC	CSASDRYEQYF	.	TRBV20-1	TRBJ2-7	.
TGTGCCAGCAGTTTCGGAGGGGCCTATGGCTACACCTTC	CASSFGGAYGYTF	.	TRBV28	TRBJ1-2	.
TGTGCCAGCAGTCCGGACAGGGAGACCCAGTACTTC	CASSPDRETQYF	.	TRBV6-5	TRBJ2-5	TRBD1
TGTGCCAGCAGCTTGGCTAGGAGCACAGATACGCAGTATTTT	CASSLARSTDTQYF	once	TRBV5-5	TRBJ2-3	.
TGTGCCAGTAGTCCCCTGAGCGGATTTGGTTCACCCCTCCACTTT	CASSPLSGFGSPLHF	.	TRBV19	TRBJ1-6	.
TGTGCCAGCAGTTTAGCGGGAGGGGGGAATGAGCAGTTCTTC	CASSLAGGGNEQFF	once	TRBV27	TRBJ2-1	TRBD2
TGTGCCAGCAGTACCATCAGAGCGACTATCACGATCGACATTCAGTACTTC	CASSTIRATITIDIQYF	.	TRBV28	TRBJ2-4	.
TGTGCCAGCAGTTGGGCGGGTACTAGCACAGATACGCAGTATTTT	CASSWAGTSTDTQYF	.	TRBV6-5	TRBJ2-3	.
TGTGCCTGGACCTCACGGGCGGGGGCCGGAGGCGGGGAGCTGTTTTTT	CAWTSRAGAGGGELFF	.	TRBV30	TRBJ2-2	.
TGTGCCAGCAGTTACCGAGACAGCAACTATGGCTACACCTTC	CASSYRDSNYGYTF	.	TRBV6-5	TRBJ1-2	.
TGTGCCAGCAGGCGAGATGGCTTCACGGGACAGATCCACAATGAGCAGTTCTTC	CASRRDGFTGQIHNEQFF	.	TRBV7-9	TRBJ2-1	TRBD1
TGTGCCAGCAGTCAGATAGCGGGAGACTATACGCAGTATTTT	CASSQIAGDYTQYF	once	TRBV2	TRBJ2-3	TRBD2
TGTGCCAGCAGTTACGGGCTGTTGAACACTGAAGCTTTCTTT	CASSYGLLNTEAFF	.	TRBV6-5	TRBJ1-1	.
TGCGCGAGTCGGGGACAGGGGACTCAGCCCCAGCATTTT	CASRGQGTQPQHF	.	TRBV10-2	TRBJ1-5	TRBD1
TGTGCCAGCAGCTTGGTTCGGGTGGGTGAGCAGTTCTTC	CASSLVRVGEQFF	.	TRBV5-6	TRBJ2-1	.
TGCAGCGTTGGGGGAGCAAATTCACCCCTCCACTTT	CSVGGANSPLHF	.	TRBV29-1	TRBJ1-6	.
TGTGCTAGTGGTTTGAGCGGGGCCTTGTACGAGCAGTACTTC	CASGLSGALYEQYF	.	TRBV12-5	TRBJ2-7	TRBD2
TGTGCCAGCAGTTTAAGAACCCCAACTAATGAAAAACTGTTTTTT	CASSLRTPTNEKLFF	.	TRBV27	TRBJ1-4	.
TGTGCCAGCAGCAAGGACAGTCTTTCCTACGAGCAGTACTTC	CASSKDSLSYEQYF	.	TRBV7-6	TRBJ2-7	.
TGTGCCAGCAGCGAACAGACTAGCGATGAGCAGTTCTTC	CASSEQTSDEQFF	.	TRBV9	TRBJ2-1	TRBD2